This T cell receptor (beta chain) emerged from a study of T cell responses to AZD1222 COVID-19 vaccine. Overall study findings and caveats: Donors in the cohort were predominantly white British and more often female, and clonal diversity was possibly underestimated. Increases in Spike-specific TCR breadth and depth were seen after two AZD1222 doses.

About this clone: The antigen is undetermined.

Germline V lookup: CDR1 MNHEY, CDR2 SVGAGI. V was cut by 0 bases and J by 0 bases, with 12 bases left in between. The CDR3 sequence is 16 residues long. TCRdb's table, derived via immunoSEQ multiplex PCR, lists solely in-frame clones and lacks some. The sample includes under 150,000 clones, about 87% of them seen just once. The receptor was derived from an adult in good health. The source was peripheral blood, collected on day 0 of AZD1222 vaccination. V usage is TRBV6-5 and J usage is TRBJ2-7; no reliable D call. The CDR3, as DNA: TGTGCCAGCAGTTACTCGAGGCAGGCCGGCTCCTACGAGCAGTACTTC. This codes for CASSYSRQAGSYEQYF.